This T cell receptor (beta chain) was observed in a study of blood T cell repertoires in COVID-19. About the research overall: The origin of the acute and convalescent COVID-19 samples was the United States, Italy and Spain.

This table comes from immunoSEQ multiplex PCR, and its TCRdb copy is limited to in-frame clones, with some not included. The sample lists some 130,000 clones, 80% to 85% occurring once. This TCR came from a woman between 55 and 75 years old with active or convalescent COVID-19. Sequencing input: peripheral blood.

CDR3: CASSLVRLALTDTQYF. CDR3 nucleotides: TGTGCCAGCAGCCTAGTTCGGCTAGCTCTCACAGATACGCAGTATTTT. The J gene is TRBJ2-3, the V gene TRBV14; the D gene is possibly TRBD2 (5 bases). V lost 4 bases and J 2 bases, leaving 16 bases between the germline ends. In germline, CDR1 is SGHDN, CDR2 FVKESK. The CDR3 contains 16 residues.